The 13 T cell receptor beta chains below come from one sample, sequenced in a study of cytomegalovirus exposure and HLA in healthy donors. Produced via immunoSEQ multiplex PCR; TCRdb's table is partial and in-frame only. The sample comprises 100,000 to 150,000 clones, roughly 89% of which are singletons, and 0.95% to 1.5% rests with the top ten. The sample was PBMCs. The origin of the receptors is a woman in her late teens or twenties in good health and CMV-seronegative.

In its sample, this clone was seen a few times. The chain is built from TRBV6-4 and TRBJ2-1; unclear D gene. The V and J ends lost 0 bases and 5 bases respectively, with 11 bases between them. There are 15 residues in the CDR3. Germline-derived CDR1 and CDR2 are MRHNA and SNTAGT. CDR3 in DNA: TGTGCCAGCAGTGACTCGACTGAGCCCCACAATGAGCAGTTCTTC. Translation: CASSDSTEPHNEQFF.

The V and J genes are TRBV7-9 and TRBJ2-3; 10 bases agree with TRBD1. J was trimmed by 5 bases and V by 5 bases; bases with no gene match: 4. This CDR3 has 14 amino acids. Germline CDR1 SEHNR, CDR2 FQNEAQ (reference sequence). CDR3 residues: CASSQGQGGDTQYF. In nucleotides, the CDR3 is TGTGCCAGCAGCCAAGGACAGGGGGGAGATACGCAGTATTTT.

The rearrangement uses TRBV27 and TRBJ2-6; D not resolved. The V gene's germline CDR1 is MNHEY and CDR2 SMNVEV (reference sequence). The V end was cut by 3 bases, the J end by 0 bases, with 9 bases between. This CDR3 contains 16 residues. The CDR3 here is CASSFAESSGANVLTF. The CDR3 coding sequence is TGTGCCAGCAGTTTTGCCGAGAGCTCTGGGGCCAACGTCCTGACTTTC.

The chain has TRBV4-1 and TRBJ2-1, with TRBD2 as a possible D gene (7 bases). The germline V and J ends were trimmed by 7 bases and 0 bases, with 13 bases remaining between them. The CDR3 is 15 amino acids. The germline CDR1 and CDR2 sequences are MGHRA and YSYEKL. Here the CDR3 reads CASKGGGDSYNEQFF. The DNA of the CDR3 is TGCGCCAGCAAGGGGGGAGGGGACTCCTACAATGAGCAGTTCTTC.

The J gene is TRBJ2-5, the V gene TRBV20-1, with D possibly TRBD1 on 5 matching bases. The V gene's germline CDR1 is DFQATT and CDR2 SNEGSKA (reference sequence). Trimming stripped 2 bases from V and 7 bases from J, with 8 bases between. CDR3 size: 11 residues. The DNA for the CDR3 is TGCAGTGCTAGACAGGGTGGGACCCAGTACTTC. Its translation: CSARQGGTQYF.

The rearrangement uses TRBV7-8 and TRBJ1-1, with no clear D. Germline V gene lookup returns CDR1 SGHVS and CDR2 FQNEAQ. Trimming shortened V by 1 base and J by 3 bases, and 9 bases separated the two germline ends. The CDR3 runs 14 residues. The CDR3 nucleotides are TGTGCCAGCAGCTTAGTACGTCAGTACACTGAAGCTTTCTTT. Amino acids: CASSLVRQYTEAFF.

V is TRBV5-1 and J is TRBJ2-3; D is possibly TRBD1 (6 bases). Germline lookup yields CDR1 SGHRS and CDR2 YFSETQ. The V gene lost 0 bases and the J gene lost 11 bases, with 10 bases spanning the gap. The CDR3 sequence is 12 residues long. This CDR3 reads CASSLDQGMQYF. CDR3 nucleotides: TGCGCCAGCAGCTTGGACCAGGGGATGCAGTATTTT.

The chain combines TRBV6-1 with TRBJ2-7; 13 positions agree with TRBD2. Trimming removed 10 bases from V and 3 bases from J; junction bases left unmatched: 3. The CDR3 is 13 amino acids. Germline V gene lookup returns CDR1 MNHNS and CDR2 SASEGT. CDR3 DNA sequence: TGTGCCACCCGACTAGCGGGGGGCTACGAGCAGTACTTC. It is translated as CATRLAGGYEQYF.

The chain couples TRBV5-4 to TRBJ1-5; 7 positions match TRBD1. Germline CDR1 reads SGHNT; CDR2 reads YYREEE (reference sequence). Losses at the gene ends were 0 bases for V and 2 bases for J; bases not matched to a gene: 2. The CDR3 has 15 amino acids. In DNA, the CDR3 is TGTGCCAGCAGCTTGGAGGGGGCTGGCAATCAGCCCCAGCATTTT. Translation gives CASSLEGAGNQPQHF.

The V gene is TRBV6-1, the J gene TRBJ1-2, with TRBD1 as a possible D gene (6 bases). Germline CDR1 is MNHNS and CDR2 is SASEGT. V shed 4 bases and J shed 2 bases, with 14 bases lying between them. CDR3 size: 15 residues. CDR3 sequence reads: CASSAIPQGNYGYTF. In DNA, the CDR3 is TGTGCCAGCAGTGCGATACCACAGGGAAACTATGGCTACACCTTC.

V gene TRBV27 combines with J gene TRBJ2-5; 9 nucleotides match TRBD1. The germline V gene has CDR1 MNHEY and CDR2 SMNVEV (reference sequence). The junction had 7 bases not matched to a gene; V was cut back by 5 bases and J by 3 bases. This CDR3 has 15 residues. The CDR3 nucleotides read TGTGCCAGCAGTCCATACAGGGGGCTCAAAGAGACCCAGTACTTC. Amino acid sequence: CASSPYRGLKETQYF.

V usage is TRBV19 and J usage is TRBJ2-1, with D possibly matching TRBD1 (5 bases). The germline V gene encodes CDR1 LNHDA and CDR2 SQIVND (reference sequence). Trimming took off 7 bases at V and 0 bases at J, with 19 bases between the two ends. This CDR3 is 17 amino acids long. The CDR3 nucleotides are TGTGCCAGTACCGGGCAGGGTGACCAGAGCTCCTACAATGAGCAGTTCTTC. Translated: CASTGQGDQSSYNEQFF.

CDR3 in amino acids: CASRSLPNRGPFQMNTEAFF. The CDR3 DNA reads TGCGCCAGCAGATCACTCCCCAATAGGGGGCCCTTCCAGATGAACACTGAAGCTTTCTTT. The V gene is TRBV4-1, the J gene TRBJ1-1; TRBD1 aligns across 7 bases. Germline V gene sequence: CDR1 MGHRA, CDR2 YSYEKL. The V gene end was trimmed by 6 bases and the J gene end by 0 bases; junction bases not matched to a gene: 22. The CDR3 spans 20 residues.